This T cell receptor (beta chain) appears in the sequencing data of a study of cytomegalovirus exposure and HLA in healthy donors. To note about this clone: Its target is not known.

Sequenced by immunoSEQ multiplex PCR; TCRdb stores in-frame clones only, minus some. The sample has about 160,000 clones; about nine tenths are singletons. The CDR3 covers 17 residues. The germline V gene has CDR1 SGHRS and CDR2 YFSETQ. V shed 4 bases and J shed 0 bases, with 19 bases lying between them. Points from the study as a whole: High specificity and sensitivity for cytomegalovirus status were reported for the classifier. Rare sequences made up most TCRs, while some public TCRs were found in many donors. According to the study, roughly 160 TCR beta chains were cytomegalovirus-associated.

Sequencing was performed on PBMCs. This sequence was found in a man aged 18 to 30 in good health and CMV-seropositive. The J gene is TRBJ2-5, the V gene TRBV5-1; perhaps TRBD1 as D (7 bases). Here the CDR3 reads CASSGGTVVPYQETQYF. CDR3 DNA sequence: TGCGCCAGCAGCGGCGGGACAGTTGTCCCCTACCAAGAGACCCAGTACTTC. The whole variable domain, remainder taken from reference TRBV5-1 and TRBJ2-5, is KAGVTQTPRYLIKTRGQQVTLSCSPISGHRSVSWYQQTPGQGLQFLFEYFSETQRNKGNFPGRFSGRQFSNSRSEMNVSTLELGDSALYLCASSGGTVVPYQETQYFGPGTRLLVL.